Here is one T cell receptor beta chain with its context. As yet, its antigen is unknown. Trimming cost V 3 bases and J 0 bases, with 18 bases left between them. Per the germline V gene, CDR1 is LGHNA and CDR2 is YNFKEQ. The CDR3 has 18 residues. CD4+ cells of the naive, central memory, regulatory and stem cell-like memory types were sorted via CD45RO/CCR7/CD25/CD127/CD95/CD27. Expressed TCRB transcripts were sequenced after all isolated RNA was converted to cDNA. Naive, central memory and regulatory T cell samples averaged about 3.57 million immunoSEQ reads each. Generated by immunoSEQ multiplex PCR, the TCRdb table keeps only in-frame clones and is missing some. The sample shows 120,000 to 150,000 clones, less than 10% of them seen only once. The sample is drawn from a study of beta chain features in type 1 diabetes. Overall study findings and caveats: Short templates might get an advantage during PCR, and this would be equal in patients and controls. Shortening that was moderate but significant affected the TCRB CDR3s of Type 1 diabetes patients in all four CD4+ subsets.

The V gene is TRBV4-2, the J gene TRBJ1-5, with D possibly being TRBD1 (6 bases). What was sequenced was central memory CD4+ T cells from blood. This TCR derives from a woman in her 40s in good health. CDR3 sequence reads: CASSQFGGGANSNQPQHF. The DNA for the CDR3 is TGTGCCAGCAGCCAGTTCGGCGGGGGCGCCAATAGCAATCAGCCCCAGCATTTT.